The 10 T cell receptor beta chains below come from one sample, sequenced in a study of CD8+CD57+ T cells in acquired aplastic anemia. Patients picked for sequencing had shown CD8+CD57+ cell expansion detected by flow cytometry. TCR beta VDJ and CDR3 profiling used genomic DNA as template. One entry per CDR3 protein results from TCRdb running MiXCR on the reads. This repertoire shows 100,000 to 150,000 distinct CDR3 sequences, about 40% found once; its top ten account for 2.6%. The sequenced material came from sorted CD4+, CD8+, or CD8+CD57+ T cells (not recorded which) from PBMCs. These receptors all stem from a human donor with aplastic anemia.

The chain is built from TRBV15 and TRBJ2-1; 11 bases map to TRBD1. The CDR3 length is 16 residues. Germline values: CDR1 LNHNV, CDR2 YYDKDF (reference sequence). J was trimmed by 6 bases and V by 3 bases; bases with no gene match: 7. The DNA of the CDR3 is TGTGCCACCAGCAGCCCCGGGACAGGGGGTTCCAATGAGCAGTTCTTC. Translating gives CATSSPGTGGSNEQFF.

This clonotype was detected many times. The V and J genes are TRBV19 and TRBJ1-2; D not resolved. The germline CDR1 and CDR2 sequences are LNHDA and SQIVND (reference sequence). This CDR3 comprises 14 residues. The V end was cut by 8 bases, the J end by 5 bases, with 18 bases between. CDR3 protein: CASSLPARRYGYTF. CDR3 sequence (DNA): TGTGCCAGTTCGCTCCCCGCGCGGAGGTATGGCTACACCTTC.

This clonotype was counted at least ten times. V usage is TRBV24-1 and J usage is TRBJ2-1; no clear D. The CDR3 contains 12 residues. In germline, CDR1 is KGHDR, CDR2 SFDVKD. V lost 4 bases, J lost 10 bases, and 10 bases lay in between. The CDR3: CATSELVGEQFF. The CDR3 DNA reads TGTGCCACCAGTGAGCTAGTAGGGGAGCAGTTCTTC.

CDR3 sequence reads: CSVPSQGNQPQHF. The CDR3 DNA is TGCAGTGTCCCGAGCCAAGGCAATCAGCCCCAGCATTTT. The chain couples TRBV20-1 to TRBJ1-5; no clear D gene. This CDR3 comprises 13 residues. With 7 bases removed from V and 2 bases from J, the gap between germline ends came to 12 bases. Germline CDR1 and CDR2: DFQATT and SNEGSKA (reference sequence).

CDR3 coding DNA: TGTGCCATCTTCCGTGAAGCTTTCTTT. This translates into CAIFREAFF. This chain connects TRBV10-3 to TRBJ1-1; D gene ambiguous. The germline CDR1 and CDR2 sequences are ENHRY and SYGVKD. The V gene lost 8 bases and the J gene lost 7 bases, with 5 bases spanning the gap. The CDR3 contains 9 residues.

This clonotype was observed at least ten times. The genes are TRBV6-1 and TRBJ2-7; the D is unclear. Trimming took off 3 bases at V and 3 bases at J, with 3 bases between the two ends. Germline CDR1 reads MNHNS; CDR2 reads SASEGT. This CDR3 spans 11 amino acids. The CDR3: CASSDDYEQYV. CDR3 sequence (DNA): TGTGCCAGCAGTGACGACTACGAGCAGTACGTC.

V and J are TRBV29-1 and TRBJ2-1, with D tentatively TRBD1 or TRBD2 (5 bases each). Trimming took off 5 bases at V and 4 bases at J, with 15 bases between the two ends. Per the germline V gene, CDR1 is SQVTM and CDR2 is ANQGSEA. CDR3 size: 14 residues. CDR3 sequence (DNA): TGCAGCGTTACGGGGACCCAAGCTTACAATGAGCAGTTCTTC. This gives the protein CSVTGTQAYNEQFF.

J is TRBJ2-5 and V is TRBV7-2, with 14 bases identical to TRBD2. The CDR3 is 16 residues long. The germline CDR1 and CDR2 sequences are SGHTA and FQGNSA. After removal of 5 bases from V and 3 bases from J, the junction contained 5 bases not matched to a gene. CDR3 in DNA: TGTGCCAGCAGCCCGACTAGCGGGGGGGCCGAAGAGACCCAGTACTTC. Translating gives CASSPTSGGAEETQYF.

The rearrangement uses TRBV18 and TRBJ1-2, with TRBD1 as a possible D gene (5 bases). With 0 bases removed from V and 8 bases from J, the gap between germline ends came to 19 bases. Germline V gene sequence: CDR1 KGHSH, CDR2 LQKENI. The CDR3 spans 16 residues. CDR3 in amino acids: CASSPPSQQAFGGYTF. In DNA, the CDR3 is TGTGCCAGCTCACCACCCTCGCAACAGGCCTTCGGGGGCTACACCTTC.

This clonotype came up many times. This sequence joins TRBV29-1 and TRBJ1-1; the match to TRBD1 covers 7 bases. Trimming took 4 bases from V and 1 from J; bases not matched to a gene: 3. Germline V gives CDR1 SQVTM, CDR2 ANQGSEA. The CDR3 runs 13 residues. CDR3 sequence: CSVANRGNTEAFF. The CDR3 DNA is TGCAGCGTTGCCAACAGGGGGAACACTGAAGCTTTCTTT.